The table lists the clone carrying this T cell receptor (beta chain) with a count of one. Its antigen is still unknown. The germline V gene has CDR1 GTSNPN and CDR2 SVGIG (reference sequence). Trimming shortened V by 1 base and J by 3 bases, and 7 bases separated the two germline ends. This CDR3 has 12 amino acids. This sample is part of a study of OX40 agonist ivuxolimab in advanced cancers. Study details: Ivuxolimab, an agonist antibody against OX40 (CD134), was given to patients. Dose-escalation subjects each had hepatocellular carcinoma, melanoma, renal cell or head and neck cancer. The study's findings and limits: Clonal expansion from baseline to week 6 occurred in both CD4+ and CD8+ T cells.

The protocol was immunoSEQ multiplex PCR, while the TCRdb copy is restricted to in-frame clones and leaves out a portion. This table has about 60,000 clones, 85% to 90% appearing once. The J gene is TRBJ2-7, the V gene TRBV30; tentative D call: TRBD1 (5 bases). The receptor was derived from an adult with an advanced solid tumor such as melanoma, head and neck, liver or kidney cancer. Source: CD4+ or CD8+ T cells sorted from blood, taken in a trial of the OX40 agonist ivuxolimab. The CDR3: CAWSGQGYEQYF. The CDR3 DNA follows: TGTGCCTGGAGTGGGCAGGGCTACGAGCAGTACTTC.